This TCR beta chain was recovered during a study of shared T cell receptors in the human thymus. Assay: immunoSEQ multiplex PCR; the TCRdb copy retains only in-frame clones and omits some. The sample has hundreds of thousands of clones, 70% to 90% seen once; the top ten hold 0.0095% to 0.013%. The junction had 8 bases not matched to a gene; V was cut back by 4 bases and J by 0 bases. Looked up from germline, CDR1 is MGHDK and CDR2 is SYGVNS. The length of the CDR3 is 17 residues. This sample was shared with a second study, whose subject was human thymus T cells. This second study notes: Corrective cardiac surgery supplied the resected thymus tissue. Unrelated people showed highly overlapping thymic repertoires, related research reported.

The V call is TRBV25-1, the J call TRBJ2-1, with 8 bases matching TRBD2. This TCR derives from a boy in the first two years of life with a congenital heart defect. The sample was thymocytes. The CDR3 loop reads CASSGGTRIDSYNEQFF. CDR3 sequence (DNA): TGTGCCAGCAGTGGTGGGACTAGAATCGACTCCTACAATGAGCAGTTCTTC.